The text below deals with one T cell receptor (beta chain). It was across several immunoSEQ plates that each subset's genomic DNA was evenly split. Unsorted PBMC DNA was sequenced on ten immunoSEQ deep assay plates. The assay was immunoSEQ multiplex PCR, and TCRdb's table has in-frame clones only and misses some. The repertoire holds about 460,000 clones, with around 77% as singletons. This sample is part of a study of shared clonotypes between healthy human individuals. Study as a whole: A couple of women and a few men aged 18 to 49 made up the donors.

Germline values: CDR1 SQVTM, CDR2 ANQGSEA. This CDR3 spans 14 amino acids. V shed 2 bases and J shed 5 bases, with 15 bases lying between them. Donors, without exception, were Caucasian adults residing in Nashville, Tennessee. This receptor was identified in a woman in her 40s in good health. Some clones in this sample may be carry-over from other donors' samples. Sequenced input: PBMCs. The genes are TRBV29-1 and TRBJ1-2; no clear D. CDR3 in DNA: TGCAGCGTTGAACCCCGGGATGCTCAGTATGGCTACACCTTC. Encoded protein: CSVEPRDAQYGYTF.